These 23 T cell receptor beta chains share one sample of origin, sequenced in a study of cytomegalovirus exposure and HLA in healthy donors. The data were produced by immunoSEQ multiplex PCR, yet TCRdb's version contains in-frame clones alone and is incomplete. Among 200,000 to 250,000 clones listed, 75% to 95% were seen once. Material: PBMCs. Source of these receptors: a woman younger than 30 in good health and CMV-seronegative.

The chain is built from TRBV6-5 and TRBJ2-3, with 7 positions matching TRBD2. V was clipped by 5 bases and J by 9 bases; unmatched bases: 8. The CDR3 extends over 13 amino acids. In germline, CDR1 is MNHEY, CDR2 SVGAGI. CDR3 region: CASSGLDSFTQYF. CDR3 bases: TGTGCCAGCAGTGGACTAGATTCATTCACGCAGTATTTT.

The chain is built from TRBV7-2 and TRBJ1-2; D is perhaps TRBD1 (6 bases). CDR1 SGHTA and CDR2 FQGNSA come from the germline V gene. The length of the CDR3 is 14 residues. The germline V and J ends were trimmed by 3 bases and 3 bases, with 11 bases remaining between them. CDR3 nucleotides: TGTGCCAGCAGCTTGGAGACAGGTGACTATGGCTACACCTTC. Amino acids: CASSLETGDYGYTF.

This chain connects TRBV6-6 to TRBJ2-1; 10 bases are a match to TRBD1. The trim removed 5 bases at V and 1 base at J, leaving 2 bases unmatched. Per germline, CDR1 MNHNY and CDR2 SVGAGI (reference sequence). The CDR3 has 15 residues. The CDR3 region has the DNA TGTGCCAGCAGTGGACAGGGGGAGTCCTACAATGAGCAGTTCTTC. This encodes CASSGQGESYNEQFF.

The chain is built from TRBV13 and TRBJ1-5, with TRBD1 matching 10 bases. Germline CDR1 PRHDT, CDR2 FYEKMQ (reference sequence). J lost 6 bases, V lost 5 bases, and 7 bases had no gene match. The CDR3 extends over 15 amino acids. The CDR3 loop is CASSLRTGGIQPQHF. The CDR3 region has the DNA TGTGCCAGCAGCCTACGGACAGGGGGAATTCAGCCCCAGCATTTT.

The chain has TRBV2 and TRBJ2-3, with unresolved D. Germline V gene lookup returns CDR1 SNHLY and CDR2 FYNNEI. This CDR3 comprises 14 residues. V shed 6 bases and J shed 0 bases, with 10 bases lying between them. The CDR3 reads CASSEVASTDTQYF. CDR3 bases: TGTGCCAGCAGCGAGGTGGCGAGCACAGATACGCAGTATTTT.

J is TRBJ2-5 and V is TRBV28; D is possibly TRBD2 (6 bases). Trimming pared 2 bases from V and 1 base from J, leaving 14 bases between. The germline V gene has CDR1 MDHEN and CDR2 SYDVKM. The CDR3 totals 16 residues. The CDR3: CASSLSSGVSQETQYF. The CDR3 DNA sequence: TGTGCCAGCAGTTTAAGTTCGGGAGTATCCCAAGAGACCCAGTACTTC. Filled out from reference TRBV28 and TRBJ2-5, the complete variable domain reads DVKVTQSSRYLVKRTGEKVFLECVQDMDHENMFWYRQDPGLGLRLIYFSYDVKMKEKGDIPEGYSVSREKKERFSLILESASTNQTSMYLCASSLSSGVSQETQYFGPGTRLLVL.

The chain carries TRBV30 and TRBJ2-1; D gene uncertain. Trimming left V 1 base short and J 0 bases short, with 10 bases between. The germline V gene has CDR1 GTSNPN and CDR2 SVGIG (reference sequence). CDR3 length equals 15 residues. CDR3 DNA: TGTGCCTGGAGTGGTGGAGTGAGCTCCTACAATGAGCAGTTCTTC. Translating it yields CAWSGGVSSYNEQFF.

The J gene is TRBJ2-6, the V gene TRBV28; TRBD2 is a possible D gene (5 bases). Germline CDR1 and CDR2: MDHEN and SYDVKM. The CDR3 has 15 amino acids. Trimming shortened V by 3 bases and J by 4 bases, and 10 bases separated the two germline ends. The CDR3: CASSFAGAGANVLTF. CDR3 bases: TGTGCCAGCAGTTTTGCGGGTGCCGGGGCCAACGTCCTGACTTTC.

This rearrangement joins TRBV5-6 to TRBJ1-6; 7 positions agree with TRBD1. CDR1 SGHDT and CDR2 YYEEEE come from the germline V gene. CDR3 length equals 13 residues. With 4 bases clipped from V and 9 bases from J, the junction kept 4 bases outside the gene matches. The CDR3 DNA reads as TGTGCCAGCAGCGCTGGGACAGTTTCACCCCTCCACTTT. It codes for CASSAGTVSPLHF.

The V call is TRBV27, the J call TRBJ1-1; D call uncertain. With 9 bases removed from V and 1 base from J, the gap between germline ends came to 15 bases. Germline CDR1 MNHEY, CDR2 SMNVEV (reference sequence). CDR3 size: 14 residues. The CDR3 region is CASPLGGGNTEAFF. CDR3 in DNA: TGTGCCAGTCCCCTTGGCGGAGGGAACACTGAAGCTTTCTTT.

The chain uses TRBV7-8 and TRBJ2-7; 13 positions match TRBD2. The CDR3 loop spans 18 amino acids. Germline CDR1 SGHVS, CDR2 FQNEAQ. V trimming: 4 bases; J trimming: 6 bases; junction bases outside the gene matches: 15. This CDR3 is CASSYRLAGGRFGSEQYF. CDR3 bases: TGTGCCAGCAGCTACAGACTAGCGGGAGGACGATTCGGCTCCGAGCAGTACTTC.

The rearrangement links TRBV27 to TRBJ2-1; tentative D call: TRBD2 (5 bases). The CDR3 consists of 13 residues. Germline CDR1 is MNHEY and CDR2 is SMNVEV (reference sequence). With 3 bases removed from V and 6 bases from J, the gap between germline ends came to 9 bases. CDR3 DNA: TGTGCCAGCAGTTTCCCCGAGGGCAATGAGCAGTTCTTC. Translating gives CASSFPEGNEQFF.

The chain joins TRBV7-2 to TRBJ1-5; 7 bases match TRBD1. V lost 1 base and J lost 15; bases outside the gene matches: 12. The CDR3 totals 14 residues. CDR1 is SGHTA and CDR2 is FQGNSA in the germline V gene. The CDR3 DNA reads as TGTGCCAGCAGCTTAGAACCCGGGACAGAACCATCGCATTTT. It specifies CASSLEPGTEPSHF.

This clone has more than one count but fewer than ten. The J gene is TRBJ2-4, the V gene TRBV5-4; 7 bases agree with TRBD1. Per germline, CDR1 SGHNT and CDR2 YYREEE (reference sequence). This CDR3 contains 13 residues. Trimming removed 4 bases from V and 6 bases from J; junction bases left unmatched: 4. The CDR3 coding sequence is TGTGCCAGCAGCGGGCAGGGGGTAAACATTCAGTACTTC. Protein product: CASSGQGVNIQYF.

The chain links TRBV10-3 to TRBJ1-6; 7 positions agree with TRBD1. CDR1 and CDR2 (germline): ENHRY, SYGVKD. V trimming: 2 bases; J trimming: 10 bases; junction bases outside the gene matches: 5. The CDR3 has 14 amino acids. This CDR3 is CAISETGEGSPLHF. In DNA form, the CDR3 reads TGTGCCATCAGTGAGACAGGGGAAGGGTCACCCCTCCACTTT.

The genes are TRBV5-4 and TRBJ1-2; D remains ambiguous. Germline CDR1 and CDR2: SGHNT and YYREEE (reference sequence). The V end lost 4 bases, the J end lost 4 bases, and 11 bases lay between the germline ends. The CDR3 has 13 amino acids. This CDR3 reads CASSSTALYGYTF. CDR3 bases: TGTGCCAGCAGCAGTACAGCTCTCTATGGCTACACCTTC.

V is TRBV10-2 and J is TRBJ2-5, with D possibly being TRBD2 (5 bases). Germline CDR1 and CDR2: WSHSY and SAAADI. The CDR3 has 14 amino acids. With 6 bases removed from V and 2 bases from J, the gap between germline ends came to 13 bases. The DNA for the CDR3 is TGCGCCAGCAGCTTAGCCGGGGTTCAAGAGACCCAGTACTTC. The encoded protein is CASSLAGVQETQYF.

This clone turned up a few times. The rearrangement links TRBV6-8 to TRBJ1-6; D not certain. The CDR3 is made up of 14 amino acids. CDR1 is MNHGY, CDR2 SAAAGT, per germline. With 1 base removed from V and 8 bases from J, the gap between germline ends came to 9 bases. The CDR3 DNA is TGTGCCAGCAGTTACTTCCTAGATTATTCACCCCTCCACTTT. Amino acid sequence: CASSYFLDYSPLHF.

The chain is built from TRBV7-3 and TRBJ2-5; maybe TRBD2 (5 bases). In germline, CDR1 is SGHTA, CDR2 FQGTGA. CDR3 length: 17 amino acids. The V end lost 5 bases, the J end lost 0 bases, and 19 bases lay between the germline ends. CDR3: CASSPSPGSLDQETQYF. The CDR3 DNA reads as TGTGCCAGCAGCCCGTCCCCTGGGAGCCTGGACCAAGAGACCCAGTACTTC.

V and J are TRBV7-9 and TRBJ2-1; D is possibly TRBD2 (5 bases). The CDR3 is 13 residues long. V was trimmed by 2 bases and J by 7 bases, leaving 9 bases between them. Germline values: CDR1 SEHNR, CDR2 FQNEAQ (reference sequence). CDR3 residues: CASSLPGRNEQFF. The CDR3 bases are TGTGCCAGCAGCTTACCGGGAAGGAATGAGCAGTTCTTC.

The chain uses TRBV6-6 and TRBJ1-1; TRBD1 might be the D (5 bases). Deletions cut 6 bases from V and 3 bases from J, with 11 bases between. From germline, CDR1 is MNHNY and CDR2 SVGAGI (reference sequence). The CDR3 has 13 amino acids. The CDR3 coding sequence is TGTGCCAGCAGCAACGGGGGATACACTGAAGCTTTCTTT. It is translated as CASSNGGYTEAFF.

V gene TRBV10-1 combines with J gene TRBJ2-1, with D possibly being TRBD1 (5 bases). Germline CDR1 is WNHNN and CDR2 is SYGVQD (reference sequence). This CDR3 has 14 residues. The V gene lost 5 bases and the J gene lost 5 bases, with 13 bases spanning the gap. DNA for the CDR3: TGCGCCAGCAGTCCGGACAACATGAACAATGAGCAGTTCTTC. Translated, it gives CASSPDNMNNEQFF.

The V gene is TRBV6-4, the J gene TRBJ1-2, with D unclear. V was pared by 4 bases and J by 7 bases, with 16 bases between. CDR1 and CDR2 (germline): MRHNA, SNTAGT. The length of the CDR3 is 14 residues. The CDR3 coding sequence is TGTGCCAGCAGTGCTCTGAGAGGGAAGGGTGGCTACACCTTC. Protein sequence: CASSALRGKGGYTF.